This T cell receptor beta chain was retrieved from a study of cytomegalovirus exposure and HLA in healthy donors. Study outcomes and limitations: The records held CMV serostatus as the only immune exposure information. Within an earlier analysis, most TCR beta V segments proved productive either about 90% or about 30% of the time.

Germline loops: CDR1 WNHNN, CDR2 SYGVQD (reference sequence). The CDR3 runs to 19 residues. V dropped 1 base and J dropped 4; count of bases not matched to a gene: 11. To note about this clone: Its antigen is unknown.

PCR was performed using 60 Vbeta and 13 Jbeta primers. Profiled with immunoSEQ multiplex PCR; TCRdb holds only in-frame clones, not every one. This sample has some 150,000 clones; 70% to 80% occur once, and the top ten carry about 1.3%. The chain has TRBV10-1 and TRBJ2-7, with TRBD2 identical over 15 bases. The receptor was derived from a woman between 45 and 60 years old in good health and CMV-seronegative. Sequencing was carried out using PBMCs. The CDR3 nucleotides read TGCGCCAGCAGTGAGTATGGGACTAGCGGGAGGTGCCCTTCGTACGAGCAGTACTTC. Translating gives CASSEYGTSGRCPSYEQYF.